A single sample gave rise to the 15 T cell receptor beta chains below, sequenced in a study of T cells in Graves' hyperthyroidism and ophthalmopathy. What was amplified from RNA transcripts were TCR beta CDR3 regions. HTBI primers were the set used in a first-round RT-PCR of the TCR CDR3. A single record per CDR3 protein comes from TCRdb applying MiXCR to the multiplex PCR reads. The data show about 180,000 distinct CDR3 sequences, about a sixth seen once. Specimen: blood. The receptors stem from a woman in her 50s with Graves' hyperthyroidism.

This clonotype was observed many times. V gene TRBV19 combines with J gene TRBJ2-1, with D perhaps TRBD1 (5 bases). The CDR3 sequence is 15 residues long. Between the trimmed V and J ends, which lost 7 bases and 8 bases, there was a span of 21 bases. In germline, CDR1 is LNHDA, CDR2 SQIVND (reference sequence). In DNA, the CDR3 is TGTGCCAGTAAGGGGTTACTCAAGGGTAGAGATGAGCAGTTCTTC. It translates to CASKGLLKGRDEQFF.

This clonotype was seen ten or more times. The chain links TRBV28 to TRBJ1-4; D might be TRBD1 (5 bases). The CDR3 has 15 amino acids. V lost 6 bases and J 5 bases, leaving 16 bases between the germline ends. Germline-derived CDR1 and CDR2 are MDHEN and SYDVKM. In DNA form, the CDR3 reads TGTGCCAGCAGCTCCGCCGGGACTGAGAATGAAAAACTGTTTTTT. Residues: CASSSAGTENEKLFF. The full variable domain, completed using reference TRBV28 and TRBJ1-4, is DVKVTQSSRYLVKRTGEKVFLECVQDMDHENMFWYRQDPGLGLRLIYFSYDVKMKEKGDIPEGYSVSREKKERFSLILESASTNQTSMYLCASSSAGTENEKLFFGSGTQLSVL.

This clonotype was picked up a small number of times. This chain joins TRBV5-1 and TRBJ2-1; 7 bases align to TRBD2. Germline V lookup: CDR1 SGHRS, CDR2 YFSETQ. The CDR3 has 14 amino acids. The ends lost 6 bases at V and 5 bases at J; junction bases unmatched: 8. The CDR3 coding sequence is TGCGCCAGCACGTTCACGGGGGGAGACAATGAGCAGTTCTTC. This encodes CASTFTGGDNEQFF.

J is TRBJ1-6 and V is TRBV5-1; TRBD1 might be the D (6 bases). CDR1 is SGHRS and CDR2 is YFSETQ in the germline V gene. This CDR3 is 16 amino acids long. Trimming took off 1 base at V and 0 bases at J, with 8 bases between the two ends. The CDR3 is CASSLQGSSYNSPLHF. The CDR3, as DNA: TGCGCCAGCAGCTTGCAGGGGAGCTCCTATAATTCACCCCTCCACTTT.

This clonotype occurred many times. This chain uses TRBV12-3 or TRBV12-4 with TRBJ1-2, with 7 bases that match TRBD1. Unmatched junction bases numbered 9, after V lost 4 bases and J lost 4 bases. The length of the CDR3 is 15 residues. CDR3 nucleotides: TGTGCCAGCAGTTCAGGGGGGGCAGGGGCCTATGGCTACACCTTC. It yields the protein CASSSGGAGAYGYTF.

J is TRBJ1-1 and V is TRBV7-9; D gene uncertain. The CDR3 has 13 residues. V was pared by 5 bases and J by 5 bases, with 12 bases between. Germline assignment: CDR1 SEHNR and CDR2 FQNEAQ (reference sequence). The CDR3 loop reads CASSLTDVTEAFF. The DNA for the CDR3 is TGTGCCAGCAGCCTTACCGACGTGACTGAAGCTTTCTTT.

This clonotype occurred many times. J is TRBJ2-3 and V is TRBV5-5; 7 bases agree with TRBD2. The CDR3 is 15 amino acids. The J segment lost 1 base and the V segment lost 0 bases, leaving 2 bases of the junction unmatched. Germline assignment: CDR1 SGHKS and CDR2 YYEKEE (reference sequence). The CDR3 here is CASSLGGGGTDTQYF. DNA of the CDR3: TGTGCCAGCAGCTTGGGTGGGGGGGGCACAGATACGCAGTATTTT.

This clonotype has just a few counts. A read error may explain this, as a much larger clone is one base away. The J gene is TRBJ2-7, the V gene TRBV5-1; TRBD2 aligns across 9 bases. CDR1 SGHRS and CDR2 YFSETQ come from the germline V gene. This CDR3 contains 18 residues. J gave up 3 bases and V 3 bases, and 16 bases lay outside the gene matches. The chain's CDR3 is CASSWTTLSGGSFYEQYF. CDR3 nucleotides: TGCGCCAGCAGCTGGACGACCTTGAGCGGGGGGTCCTTCTACGAGCAGTACTTC.

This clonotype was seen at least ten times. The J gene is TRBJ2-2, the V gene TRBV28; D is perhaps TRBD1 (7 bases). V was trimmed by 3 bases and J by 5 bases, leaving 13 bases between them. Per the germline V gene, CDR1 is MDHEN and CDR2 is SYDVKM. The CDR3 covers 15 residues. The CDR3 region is CASSFGGGRTGELFF. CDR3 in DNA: TGTGCCAGCAGTTTTGGAGGGGGCCGGACCGGGGAGCTGTTTTTT.

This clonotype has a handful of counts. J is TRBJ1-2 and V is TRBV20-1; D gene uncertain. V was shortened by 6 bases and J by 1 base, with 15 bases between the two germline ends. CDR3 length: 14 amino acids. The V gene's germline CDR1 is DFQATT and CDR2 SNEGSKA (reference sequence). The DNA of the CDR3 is TGCAGTGCCCCCCGGCCCAAGGATAACTATGGCTACACCTTC. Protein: CSAPRPKDNYGYTF.

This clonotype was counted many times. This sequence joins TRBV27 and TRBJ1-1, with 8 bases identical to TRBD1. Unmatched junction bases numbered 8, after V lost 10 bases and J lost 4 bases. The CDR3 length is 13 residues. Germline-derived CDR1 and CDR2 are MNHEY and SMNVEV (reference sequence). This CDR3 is CATFGQGGTEAFF. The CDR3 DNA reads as TGTGCCACCTTCGGACAGGGAGGCACTGAAGCTTTCTTT.

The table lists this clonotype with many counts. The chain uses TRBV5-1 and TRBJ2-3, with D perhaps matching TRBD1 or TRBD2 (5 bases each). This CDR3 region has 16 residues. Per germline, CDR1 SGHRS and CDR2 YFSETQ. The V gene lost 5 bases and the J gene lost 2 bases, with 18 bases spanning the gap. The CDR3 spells CASRLVGVLNTDTQYF. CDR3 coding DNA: TGCGCCAGCAGGCTCGTGGGGGTCCTCAACACAGATACGCAGTATTTT.

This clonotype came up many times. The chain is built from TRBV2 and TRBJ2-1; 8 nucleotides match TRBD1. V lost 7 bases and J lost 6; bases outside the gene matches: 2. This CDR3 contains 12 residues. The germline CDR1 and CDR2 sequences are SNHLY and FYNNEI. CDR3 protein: CASTGQGNEQFF. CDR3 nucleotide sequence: TGTGCCAGCACCGGACAGGGCAATGAGCAGTTCTTC.

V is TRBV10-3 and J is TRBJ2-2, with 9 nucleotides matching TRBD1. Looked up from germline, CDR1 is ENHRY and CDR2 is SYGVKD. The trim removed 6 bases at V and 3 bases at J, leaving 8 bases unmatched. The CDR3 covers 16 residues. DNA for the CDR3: TGTGCCATCAGGGGCGACCGGGACAGGGACACCGGGGAGCTGTTTTTT. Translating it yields CAIRGDRDRDTGELFF.

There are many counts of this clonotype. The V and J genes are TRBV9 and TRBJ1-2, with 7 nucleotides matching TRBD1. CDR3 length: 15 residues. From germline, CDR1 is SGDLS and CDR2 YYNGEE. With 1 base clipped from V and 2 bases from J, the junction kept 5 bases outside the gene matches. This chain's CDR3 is CASSVSQDRNYGYTF. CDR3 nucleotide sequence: TGTGCCAGCAGCGTAAGCCAGGACAGGAACTATGGCTACACCTTC.